Sequencing of this T cell receptor beta chain was carried out in a study of cytotoxic CD8 clonotypes in ibrutinib-treated CLL. Clones were sequenced by immunoSEQ multiplex PCR, and TCRdb holds only the in-frame ones, with some missing. The sample has roughly 58,000 clones, 50% to 70% seen once. The specimen comprised PBMCs, sampled at disease progression, from a patient treated with ibrutinib. This sequence was found in a human donor with chronic lymphocytic leukemia.

CDR3 DNA: TGCGCCAGCAGCACGGACCCTTTAGGGAACTATGGCTACACCTTC. This translates into CASSTDPLGNYGYTF. V usage is TRBV5-1 and J usage is TRBJ1-2; D ambiguous. Trimming removed 4 bases at V and 2 bases at J, with 15 bases between. CDR1 is SGHRS and CDR2 is YFSETQ in the germline V gene. The CDR3 consists of 15 residues.